This entry lists 25 T cell receptor beta chains sequenced from one sample in a study of brain metastases from non-small cell lung cancer. Here immunoSEQ multiplex PCR was the method, and the copy in TCRdb shows in-frame clones only, minus some. This table has a few hundred clones, 70% to 90% appearing once. The sample consisted of tissue from a brain metastasis. Every receptor here comes from a donor aged 40 or older with non-small cell lung cancer.

This chain joins TRBV29-1 and TRBJ1-2; a weak D match, TRBD1 (5 bases). V shed 4 bases and J shed 2 bases, with 8 bases lying between them. Germline CDR1 is SQVTM and CDR2 is ANQGSEA. CDR3 length: 12 amino acids. The CDR3 is CSVAGVNYGYTF. Here the CDR3 DNA reads TGCAGCGTTGCGGGGGTGAACTATGGCTACACCTTC.

The chain uses TRBV3-1 (or the pseudogene TRBV3-2) and TRBJ1-3; D remains ambiguous. The V gene lost 0 bases and the J gene lost 2 bases, with 11 bases spanning the gap. This CDR3 is 16 amino acids long. Germline V CDR1 and CDR2: LGHDT, YNNKEL (reference sequence). The CDR3 reads CASSQDPSTTGNTIYF. In nucleotides, the CDR3 is TGTGCCAGCAGCCAAGATCCTTCGACAACTGGAAACACCATATATTTT.

V usage is TRBV28 and J usage is TRBJ1-4; D is perhaps TRBD1 (6 bases). The CDR3 extends over 13 amino acids. Germline assignment: CDR1 MDHEN and CDR2 SYDVKM. Trimming removed 7 bases from V and 8 bases from J, with 14 bases in between. CDR3 nucleotide sequence: TGTGCCAGCAAGGGGGGATTTGGGGAAAAACTGTTTTTT. Its translation is CASKGGFGEKLFF. Full variable domain (rest looked up from reference TRBV28 and TRBJ1-4): DVKVTQSSRYLVKRTGEKVFLECVQDMDHENMFWYRQDPGLGLRLIYFSYDVKMKEKGDIPEGYSVSREKKERFSLILESASTNQTSMYLCASKGGFGEKLFFGSGTQLSVL.

The genes are TRBV10-3 and TRBJ1-5; 8 bases match TRBD1. The length of the CDR3 is 14 residues. Germline V gene data show CDR1 as ENHRY and CDR2 as SYGVKD. The J segment lost 3 bases and the V segment lost 10 bases, leaving 8 bases of the junction unmatched. The CDR3 DNA reads as TGTGCCACAAGAAAACAGGGGGACAATCAGCCCCAGCATTTT. Translation gives CATRKQGDNQPQHF.

Note on this clone: A much bigger clone sits one base away, suggesting this may be a read error. Other nucleotide sequences from this sample produce the same CDR3. V usage is TRBV6-5 and J usage is TRBJ1-2, with 8 bases aligning to TRBD1. V gave up 3 bases and J gave up 4 bases; unmatched junction bases: 7. This CDR3 is built from 15 residues. The germline V gene encodes CDR1 MNHEY and CDR2 SVGAGI. The CDR3, as DNA: TGTGCCAGCAGTTATTCTGACAGGGGAGTCTATGGCTACACCTTC. Protein product: CASSYSDRGVYGYTF.

This chain uses TRBV19 with TRBJ1-3, with D perhaps matching TRBD1 (5 bases). The CDR3 length is 12 residues. Trimming stripped 5 bases from V and 9 bases from J, with 11 bases between. Germline V gene sequence: CDR1 LNHDA, CDR2 SQIVND (reference sequence). As DNA, the CDR3 is TGTGCCAGTAGTTCGCTTGGGGGCACCATATATTTT. Translated, it gives CASSSLGGTIYF.

This rearrangement joins TRBV5-5 to TRBJ2-4; TRBD1 agrees at 8 bases. The CDR3 covers 19 residues. The germline CDR1 and CDR2 sequences are SGHKS and YYEKEE (reference sequence). The V gene end was trimmed by 2 bases and the J gene end by 8 bases; junction bases not matched to a gene: 21. This CDR3 is CASSLAVGGQGAPAYIQYF. CDR3 DNA sequence: TGTGCCAGCAGCTTAGCGGTAGGTGGGCAGGGGGCGCCCGCATACATTCAGTACTTC.

This CDR3 reads CASSYLTEGNYGYTF. CDR3 DNA sequence: TGTGCCAGCAGTTACTTAACTGAGGGAAACTATGGCTACACCTTC. The chain has TRBV6-5 and TRBJ1-2; unclear D gene. This CDR3 comprises 15 residues. Germline V gene lookup returns CDR1 MNHEY and CDR2 SVGAGI. Trimming cost V 1 base and J 2 bases, with 11 bases left between them.

This chain uses TRBV19 with TRBJ2-1; 11 positions agree with TRBD2. J gave up 4 bases and V 4 bases, and 3 bases lay outside the gene matches. The CDR3 length is 15 residues. In germline, CDR1 is LNHDA, CDR2 SQIVND (reference sequence). CDR3 in DNA: TGTGCCAGTAGTAAGACTAGCGGGGATTACAATGAGCAGTTCTTC. It encodes CASSKTSGDYNEQFF.

V gene TRBV5-1 combines with J gene TRBJ1-1, with 7 bases matching TRBD1. This CDR3 spans 18 amino acids. Germline V gene data show CDR1 as SGHRS and CDR2 as YFSETQ. The junction had 11 bases not matched to a gene; V was cut back by 0 bases and J by 0 bases. The CDR3 DNA reads TGCGCCAGCAGCTTGGCGGGACAGAATTCTCACATGAACACTGAAGCTTTCTTT. As protein: CASSLAGQNSHMNTEAFF. The full variable domain, rest sourced from reference TRBV5-1 and TRBJ1-1, is KAGVTQTPRYLIKTRGQQVTLSCSPISGHRSVSWYQQTPGQGLQFLFEYFSETQRNKGNFPGRFSGRQFSNSRSEMNVSTLELGDSALYLCASSLAGQNSHMNTEAFFGQGTRLTVV.

V is TRBV18 and J is TRBJ1-1, with D tentatively TRBD1 (5 bases). Germline lookup yields CDR1 KGHSH and CDR2 LQKENI. V was shortened by 3 bases and J by 1 base, with 15 bases between the two germline ends. The CDR3 sequence is 16 residues long. This chain's CDR3 is CASSPVGGGSNTEAFF. The CDR3 bases are TGTGCCAGCTCACCGGTCGGGGGTGGATCGAACACTGAAGCTTTCTTT.

The chain couples TRBV19 to TRBJ1-1; D gene ambiguous. Germline V gene lookup returns CDR1 LNHDA and CDR2 SQIVND (reference sequence). This CDR3 is 13 amino acids long. The germline V and J ends were trimmed by 7 bases and 3 bases, with 12 bases remaining between them. CDR3: CASTPGRDTEAFF. CDR3 DNA: TGTGCCAGTACTCCTGGACGGGACACTGAAGCTTTCTTT.

The chain joins TRBV5-1 to TRBJ1-3, with D maybe TRBD1 (6 bases). The CDR3 sequence is 14 residues long. Per germline, CDR1 SGHRS and CDR2 YFSETQ. V lost 4 bases to trimming and J lost 6 bases, with 14 bases between them. The CDR3 loop is CASSRDRNENTIYF. CDR3 in DNA: TGCGCCAGCAGCCGCGACAGGAATGAAAACACCATATATTTT. The full variable domain, completed using reference TRBV5-1 and TRBJ1-3, is KAGVTQTPRYLIKTRGQQVTLSCSPISGHRSVSWYQQTPGQGLQFLFEYFSETQRNKGNFPGRFSGRQFSNSRSEMNVSTLELGDSALYLCASSRDRNENTIYFGEGSWLTVV.

This chain uses TRBV19 with TRBJ1-6; the D gene is possibly TRBD1 (6 bases). Germline loops: CDR1 LNHDA, CDR2 SQIVND (reference sequence). The CDR3 extends over 15 amino acids. V lost 7 bases to trimming and J lost 6 bases, with 16 bases between them. CDR3 sequence (DNA): TGTGCCAGTAAAGGAGGGGGGGAGGTTAATTCACCCCTCCACTTT. The encoded protein is CASKGGGEVNSPLHF.

V is TRBV11-3 and J is TRBJ1-2; no clear D. The V end lost 5 bases, the J end lost 7 bases, and 8 bases lay between the germline ends. This CDR3 contains 11 residues. Germline CDR1 reads SGHNT; CDR2 reads YENEEA. CDR3 loop: CASSLGSGYTF. CDR3 DNA: TGTGCCAGCAGCCTCGGCTCTGGCTACACCTTC.

This clone has a single count. Here the CDR3 DNA reads TGTGCCAGCAGCGTAAGAGGGGACAGGGGAGGAGAGACCCAGTACTTC. Amino acid sequence: CASSVRGDRGGETQYF. The rearrangement joins TRBV9 to TRBJ2-5, with 10 nucleotides matching TRBD1. Germline values: CDR1 SGDLS, CDR2 YYNGEE. This CDR3 has 16 residues. V was pared by 1 base and J by 4 bases, with 7 bases of the junction left unmatched.

This clone came up once. The V and J genes are TRBV5-6 and TRBJ2-5, with 13 bases that match TRBD2. This CDR3 has 16 residues. Trimming took 2 bases from V and 2 from J; bases not matched to a gene: 3. The germline V gene has CDR1 SGHDT and CDR2 YYEEEE. The DNA for the CDR3 is TGTGCCAGCAGCTTACCGGGACTAGCGGGACAAGAGACCCAGTACTTC. Amino acids: CASSLPGLAGQETQYF.

The rearrangement joins TRBV4-2 to TRBJ2-1; weak D call: TRBD1 (6 bases). The germline CDR1 and CDR2 sequences are LGHNA and YNFKEQ. CDR3 size: 15 residues. The ends were cut back, 5 bases at V and 2 bases at J, with 13 bases in the middle. This CDR3 is CASSVSRGTYNEQFF. CDR3 in DNA: TGTGCCAGCAGCGTTAGCAGGGGCACCTACAATGAGCAGTTCTTC.

The count of this clone is one. The V gene is TRBV12-3 or TRBV12-4, the J gene TRBJ1-6; no reliable D call. The CDR3 runs 11 residues. V lost 5 bases and J lost 9, with 5 bases in between. CDR3 coding DNA: TGTGCCAGCAGTCAGAGTTCACCCCTCCACTTT. Translation gives CASSQSSPLHF.

CDR3 in DNA: TGTGCCAGCAGCTCGACAGGGGCGAACACCGGGGAGCTGTTTTTT. This encodes CASSSTGANTGELFF. The rearrangement links TRBV7-3 to TRBJ2-2; 8 bases agree with TRBD1. J gave up 0 bases and V 4 bases, and 1 base lay outside the gene matches. Germline lookup yields CDR1 SGHTA and CDR2 FQGTGA. This CDR3 spans 15 amino acids.

V and J are TRBV7-9 and TRBJ2-7; 7 positions match TRBD1. The J segment lost 3 bases and the V segment lost 3 bases, leaving 2 bases of the junction unmatched. The CDR3 is 13 amino acids. Germline V gene lookup returns CDR1 SEHNR and CDR2 FQNEAQ (reference sequence). The CDR3 spells CASSFRDSYEQYF. The DNA of the CDR3 is TGTGCCAGCAGCTTCCGGGACAGCTACGAGCAGTACTTC.

V and J are TRBV6-5 and TRBJ2-3; D might be TRBD2 (6 bases). V shed 6 bases and J shed 8 bases, with 15 bases lying between them. This CDR3 contains 13 residues. Germline values: CDR1 MNHEY, CDR2 SVGAGI. CDR3 residues: CASRRGAGGTQYF. The CDR3, as DNA: TGTGCCAGCAGAAGGGGAGCGGGCGGTACGCAGTATTTT.

This clone was seen a single time. The chain recombines TRBV19 with TRBJ1-6; no clear D gene. This CDR3 has 15 amino acids. CDR1 and CDR2 from the germline V gene are LNHDA and SQIVND (reference sequence). Trimming removed 3 bases from V and 3 bases from J, with 9 bases in between. CDR3 residues: CASSIENGYNSPLHF. The CDR3 DNA follows: TGTGCCAGTAGTATTGAGAACGGCTATAATTCACCCCTCCACTTT.

V usage is TRBV9 and J usage is TRBJ2-7, with D possibly matching TRBD1 (6 bases). The CDR3 length is 15 residues. CDR1 is SGDLS and CDR2 is YYNGEE in the germline V gene. Trimming stripped 4 bases from V and 2 bases from J, with 16 bases between. CDR3 region: CASSQQGLPAYEQYF. In DNA, the CDR3 is TGTGCCAGCAGCCAACAGGGTTTACCAGCCTACGAGCAGTACTTC.

The rearrangement uses TRBV15 and TRBJ2-5; D unclear. This CDR3 is built from 12 residues. Germline lookup yields CDR1 LNHNV and CDR2 YYDKDF (reference sequence). Trimming cost V 2 bases and J 4 bases, with 5 bases left between them. The CDR3 spells CATSRIRETQYF. In DNA form, the CDR3 reads TGTGCCACCAGCAGAATTCGAGAGACCCAGTACTTC.